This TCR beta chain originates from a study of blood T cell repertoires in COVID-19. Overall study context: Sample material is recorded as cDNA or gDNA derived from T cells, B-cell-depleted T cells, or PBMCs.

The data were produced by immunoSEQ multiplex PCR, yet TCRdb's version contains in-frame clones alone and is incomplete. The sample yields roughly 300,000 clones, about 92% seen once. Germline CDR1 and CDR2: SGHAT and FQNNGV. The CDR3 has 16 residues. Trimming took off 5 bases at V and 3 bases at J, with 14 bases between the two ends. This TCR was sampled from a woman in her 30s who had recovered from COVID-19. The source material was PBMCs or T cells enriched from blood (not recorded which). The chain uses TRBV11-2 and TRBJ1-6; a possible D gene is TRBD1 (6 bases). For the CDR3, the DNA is TGTGCCAGCAGCCCTAAACAGGGAATCTATAATTCACCCCTCCACTTT. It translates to CASSPKQGIYNSPLHF.